The next 20 T cell receptor beta chains were all read from a single sample in a study of cytomegalovirus exposure and HLA in healthy donors (TCRdb year 2017). The method was the immunoSEQ multiplex PCR assay. A mixture of 60 forward primers for TCR Vbeta segments and 13 reverse primers for TCR Jbeta segments was used in the multiplex PCR. The clones in this table, taken by TCRdb from immuneACCESS, are in-frame only. Not every clone is retained; where verified, under half of the shortfall comes from an unresolved V gene, and the cause of the rest is unknown. Present in this sample are 95,000 to 120,000 clones, approximately 67% of which were seen just once. The ten largest clonotypes hold roughly 8% of the sample. Sequenced: PBMCs. These receptors originate from a man aged 18 to 29 in good health and CMV-seropositive.

This clone came up once. The chain recombines TRBV6-4 with TRBJ2-2; D not resolved. Trimming took off 8 bases at V and 2 bases at J, with 12 bases between the two ends. The CDR3 is 14 residues long. In germline, CDR1 is MRHNA, CDR2 SNTAGT. CDR3 sequence: CASRYSPNTGELFF. The CDR3 DNA is TGTGCCAGCCGGTACAGCCCTAACACCGGGGAGCTGTTTTTT.

The J gene is TRBJ1-4, the V gene TRBV28; 10 bases are a match to TRBD1. Trimming at V came to 5 bases and at J to 6 bases, leaving 6 bases not matched to a gene. Looked up from germline, CDR1 is MDHEN and CDR2 is SYDVKM. This CDR3 is built from 15 residues. The CDR3 DNA follows: TGTGCCAGCAGTATCCTCGGGACAGGGGATGAAAAACTGTTTTTT. Residues: CASSILGTGDEKLFF.

The chain recombines TRBV2 with TRBJ2-2; no clear D. CDR1 and CDR2 from the germline V gene are SNHLY and FYNNEI. This CDR3 has 14 amino acids. The germline V and J ends were trimmed by 3 bases and 1 base, with 6 bases remaining between them. In nucleotides, the CDR3 is TGTGCCAGCAGTGACAGGTTGAACACCGGGGAGCTGTTTTTT. Its translation is CASSDRLNTGELFF.

J is TRBJ2-3 and V is TRBV7-9; TRBD2 might be the D (5 bases). V lost 5 bases and J lost 6, with 9 bases in between. This CDR3 comprises 12 residues. Germline V CDR1 and CDR2: SEHNR, FQNEAQ (reference sequence). CDR3 sequence reads: CASSPTGDTQYF. The CDR3 region has the DNA TGTGCCAGCAGCCCGACGGGGGATACGCAGTATTTT.

The V gene is TRBV28, the J gene TRBJ1-4, with 8 bases matching TRBD1. In germline, CDR1 is MDHEN, CDR2 SYDVKM. V was clipped by 5 bases and J by 2 bases; unmatched bases: 13. The CDR3 spans 18 residues. The CDR3 is CASSLPWTGPWTNEKLFF. The CDR3 DNA sequence: TGTGCCAGCAGTCTACCGTGGACAGGGCCTTGGACTAATGAAAAACTGTTTTTT.

The chain recombines TRBV19 with TRBJ2-5; 11 bases line up with TRBD1. Unmatched junction bases numbered 8, after V lost 7 bases and J lost 4 bases. CDR1 and CDR2 from the germline V gene are LNHDA and SQIVND (reference sequence). The CDR3 consists of 15 residues. The CDR3 loop reads CASNPRTGGIETQYF. The CDR3 region has the DNA TGTGCCAGTAACCCGCGGACAGGGGGCATAGAGACCCAGTACTTC.

The sample holds a few counts of this clone. This CDR3 is CASSERTGTDTQYF. CDR3 bases: TGTGCCAGCAGTGAGAGGACAGGGACAGATACGCAGTATTTT. The chain couples TRBV6-4 to TRBJ2-3; 8 bases map to TRBD1. The ends lost 3 bases at V and 3 bases at J; junction bases unmatched: 2. The CDR3 loop spans 14 amino acids. Germline V gene lookup returns CDR1 MRHNA and CDR2 SNTAGT.

The J gene is TRBJ2-3, the V gene TRBV2, with a tentative D call TRBD1 (5 bases). V was clipped by 4 bases and J by 1 base, with 9 bases between them. The germline gives CDR1 SNHLY, CDR2 FYNNEI. The CDR3 spans 14 residues. CDR3 nucleotides: TGTGCCAGCAGTGCTCAGGGTGGCACAGATACGCAGTATTTT. Protein: CASSAQGGTDTQYF.

Notes on this clone: At one of its ends the junction is not consistent with the germline gene, which may arise from a read error. The V and J genes are TRBV6-5 and TRBJ2-3; perhaps TRBD1 as D (5 bases). This CDR3 is built from 14 residues. Germline V CDR1 and CDR2: MNHEY, SVGAGI. Written as DNA, the CDR3 is TGTGCCATAAGGGGCCCCCTCCCCACAGATACGCGGTATTTT. It codes for CAIRGPLPTDTRYF.

CDR3 sequence: CASSDGSGGGTDTQYF. CDR3 coding DNA: TGTGCCAGCAGTGACGGGTCGGGCGGGGGCACAGATACGCAGTATTTT. The rearrangement uses TRBV6-4 and TRBJ2-3; D is possibly TRBD2 (6 bases). Germline CDR1 MRHNA, CDR2 SNTAGT. The CDR3 totals 16 residues. V lost 2 bases and J lost 1, with 13 bases in between.

The genes are TRBV2 and TRBJ2-2; 13 nucleotides match TRBD2. The germline CDR1 and CDR2 sequences are SNHLY and FYNNEI. The CDR3 is 14 amino acids. J lost 6 bases, V lost 6 bases, and 1 base had no gene match. CDR3 in DNA: TGTGCCAGCAGGGGGACTAGCGGGGCCGGGGAGCTGTTTTTT. Translating gives CASRGTSGAGELFF.

CDR3 sequence reads: CASSADRGYTGELFF. The CDR3 nucleotides are TGTGCCAGCAGCGCCGACAGGGGTTATACCGGGGAGCTGTTTTTT. V usage is TRBV7-9 and J usage is TRBJ2-2; the match to TRBD1 covers 8 bases. J lost 5 bases, V lost 5 bases, and 7 bases had no gene match. CDR1 is SEHNR, CDR2 FQNEAQ, per germline (reference sequence). The CDR3 consists of 15 residues.

The rearrangement uses TRBV6-5 and TRBJ2-3, with a possible D match to TRBD2 (6 bases). V was clipped by 6 bases and J by 1 base, with 8 bases between them. CDR1 and CDR2 from the germline V gene are MNHEY and SVGAGI. This CDR3 comprises 13 residues. The CDR3 DNA reads TGTGCCAGCAGGTGGGGGGGCACAGATACGCAGTATTTT. Its protein is CASRWGGTDTQYF.

This chain connects TRBV29-1 to TRBJ1-1; TRBD1 matches at 7 bases. This CDR3 comprises 11 residues. Germline assignment: CDR1 SQVTM and CDR2 ANQGSEA. J lost 10 bases, V lost 8 bases, and 10 bases had no gene match. The chain's CDR3 is CSCVGGSGAFF. The CDR3 DNA reads TGCAGCTGCGTAGGGGGCTCTGGAGCTTTCTTT.

The chain uses TRBV18 and TRBJ2-1, with D tentatively TRBD2 (5 bases). V shed 1 base and J shed 0 bases, with 7 bases lying between them. CDR1 and CDR2 from the germline V gene are KGHSH and LQKENI. The CDR3 totals 15 residues. CDR3 region: CASSPLTSSYNEQFF. The CDR3 bases are TGTGCCAGCTCACCACTAACTAGCTCCTACAATGAGCAGTTCTTC.

Turning to this clone: The junction shows a germline mismatch at one end, possibly a read error. The chain uses TRBV28 and TRBJ2-7; 11 bases are a match to TRBD1. The CDR3 is 15 residues long. Germline V gives CDR1 MDHEN, CDR2 SYDVKM. For the CDR3, the DNA is TGTGCCAGCAGTTTGCCGGACAGGGGGCCCTATGAGCAGTACTTC. Translating gives CASSLPDRGPYEQYF.

The chain couples TRBV28 to TRBJ2-7; D might be TRBD1 (6 bases). Trimming shortened V by 5 bases and J by 1 base, and 15 bases separated the two germline ends. This CDR3 has 15 amino acids. Germline loops: CDR1 MDHEN, CDR2 SYDVKM. CDR3 loop: CASSATDSRSYEQYF. The CDR3 DNA follows: TGTGCCAGCAGTGCCACGGACAGCCGTTCCTACGAGCAGTACTTC.

V gene TRBV28 combines with J gene TRBJ1-5; no reliable D call. Germline V gene sequence: CDR1 MDHEN, CDR2 SYDVKM. This CDR3 has 13 amino acids. The V end lost 4 bases, the J end lost 3 bases, and 7 bases lay between the germline ends. The chain's CDR3 is CASSSGFNQPQHF. The CDR3 nucleotides are TGTGCCAGCAGTTCCGGGTTCAATCAGCCCCAGCATTTT.

J is TRBJ2-7 and V is TRBV6-5; TRBD1 matches 8 bases. Looked up from germline, CDR1 is MNHEY and CDR2 is SVGAGI. V was pared by 6 bases and J by 3 bases, with 10 bases of the junction left unmatched. The CDR3 length is 15 residues. The CDR3 sequence is CASRRGGQGRYEQYF. CDR3 nucleotides: TGTGCCAGCAGACGCGGCGGACAGGGCCGCTACGAGCAGTACTTC.

The chain joins TRBV4-1 to TRBJ1-5; TRBD1 might be the D (5 bases). V lost 4 bases, J lost 6 bases, and 16 bases lay in between. This CDR3 spans 15 amino acids. The germline CDR1 and CDR2 sequences are MGHRA and YSYEKL. CDR3 bases: TGCGCCAGCAGCCTCGGTCCCGGCGGGGGTCAGCCCCAGCATTTT. Translation gives CASSLGPGGGQPQHF.